This TCR beta chain appears in the sequencing data of a study of blood T cell repertoires in COVID-19. In the study overall: Specimens from acute and convalescent COVID-19 originated in the United States, Italy and Spain. T cells, B-cell-depleted T cells, or PBMCs provided the cDNA or gDNA that served as material.

The data were produced by immunoSEQ multiplex PCR, yet TCRdb's version contains in-frame clones alone and is incomplete. The table lists 130,000 or so clones, 60% to 80% of them singletons. Germline CDR1 SNHLY, CDR2 FYNNEI. V was pared by 6 bases and J by 5 bases, with 17 bases between. The CDR3 has 14 amino acids. The J gene is TRBJ2-7, the V gene TRBV2, with a possible D match to TRBD2 (6 bases). The material sequenced was peripheral blood. The receptor was isolated from a woman in her 70s with acute or convalescent COVID-19. The CDR3 bases are TGTGCCAGCAGCGGGGACTCTCCTTGGGACGAGCAGTACTTC. It codes for CASSGDSPWDEQYF.